These 28 T cell receptor beta chains originate from one sample sequenced in a study of Graves' ophthalmopathy and Graves' hyperthyroidism (dated by TCRdb to between 2018 and 2020). Sequencing was performed on an Illumina HiSeq 2000. For repertoire sequencing, TCR beta CDR3 regions were amplified from RNA transcripts. A first-round RT-PCR used HTBI primers with the Qiagen OneStep RT-PCR kit, followed by a second-round multiplex PCR, size selection and purification. TCRdb passed the public sequencing reads through fastp at Q25 and MiXCR, retaining productive beta sequences. Every CDR3 protein is listed once, alongside the most common genes and DNA of its rows. The sample has some 750,000 distinct CDR3 sequences on record, 40% of them singletons. The ten largest clones capture roughly 46% of the sample. Sample: peripheral blood. The receptors shown here come from an adult man with Graves' ophthalmopathy.

This clonotype was counted ten times or more. The chain combines TRBV9 with TRBJ1-2; D gene unclear. This CDR3 has 14 residues. Germline CDR1 is SGDLS and CDR2 is YYNGEE. The germline V and J ends were trimmed by 0 bases and 4 bases, with 10 bases remaining between them. Here the CDR3 DNA reads TGTGCCAGCAGCGTAGTAGGCGCCGCCTATGGCTACACCTTC. This codes for CASSVVGAAYGYTF.

V usage is TRBV15 and J usage is TRBJ1-4; D remains ambiguous. CDR3 length: 14 residues. The germline gives CDR1 LNHNV, CDR2 YYDKDF (reference sequence). Trimming removed 3 bases at V and 8 bases at J, with 13 bases between. This CDR3 reads CATSSPRRTEKLFF. The CDR3 nucleotides read TGTGCCACCAGCAGCCCGAGGCGCACCGAAAAACTGTTTTTT.

This chain links TRBV25-1 with TRBJ1-1; the D is unclear. CDR1 MGHDK and CDR2 SYGVNS come from the germline V gene. The germline V and J ends were trimmed by 6 bases and 1 base, with 15 bases remaining between them. The CDR3 covers 15 residues. This chain's CDR3 is CASSLTGESNTEAFF. The CDR3 DNA reads as TGTGCCAGCAGCTTAACGGGCGAATCGAACACTGAAGCTTTCTTT. Variable domain in full (rest from reference TRBV25-1 and TRBJ1-1): EADIYQTPRYLVIGTGKKITLECSQTMGHDKMYWYQQDPGMELHLIHYSYGVNSTEKGDLSSESTVSRIRTEHFPLTLESARPSHTSQYLCASSLTGESNTEAFFGQGTRLTVV.

The chain uses TRBV9 and TRBJ1-2, with D perhaps TRBD1 (5 bases). V lost 0 bases to trimming and J lost 2 bases, with 11 bases between them. Germline V gene lookup returns CDR1 SGDLS and CDR2 YYNGEE. The length of the CDR3 is 15 residues. CDR3 sequence reads: CASSVGGTVNYGYTF. The CDR3 region has the DNA TGTGCCAGCAGCGTAGGGGGCACAGTGAACTATGGCTACACCTTC.

This clonotype was observed a few times. The chain is built from TRBV2 and TRBJ1-6; 7 nucleotides align to TRBD1. The CDR3 sequence is 16 residues long. Germline CDR1 and CDR2: SNHLY and FYNNEI. With 7 bases clipped from V and 0 bases from J, the junction kept 6 bases outside the gene matches. Written as DNA, the CDR3 is TGTGCCAGCAAGGCAGGGGGGAGCTCCTATAATTCACCCCTCCACTTT. This encodes CASKAGGSSYNSPLHF.

As to this clonotype: With a much larger clone just one base away, this may be a read error. The gene calls are TRBV10-3 and TRBJ1-3; D may be TRBD1 (5 bases). The germline gives CDR1 ENHRY, CDR2 SYGVKD. The CDR3 covers 14 residues. V was trimmed by 2 bases and J by 4 bases, leaving 9 bases between them. CDR3 coding DNA: TGTGCCATCAGTGAGGGGGCTAGAGGAAACACCATATATTTT. It encodes CAISEGARGNTIYF.

Details on this clonotype: This may be a read error: a much more frequent sequence differs by one nucleotide. The chain links TRBV7-4 to TRBJ2-5; the match to TRBD2 covers 9 bases. Germline CDR1 is SGHVT and CDR2 is SQSDAQ. The CDR3 length is 16 residues. The CDR3 DNA reads as TGTGCCAGCAGGGCGACTTCGACTAGCGGTAAAGAGATCCAGTACTTC. Translated: CASRATSTSGKEIQYF.

On this clonotype itself: Relative to the germline gene, one junction end is altered; a read error may explain this. This chain uses TRBV20-1 with TRBJ2-5; D may be TRBD1 (5 bases). The CDR3 has 14 residues. Germline values: CDR1 DFQATT, CDR2 SNEGSKA (reference sequence). CDR3 loop: CSATDTRHQETQCF. The CDR3 DNA is TGCAGTGCTACGGACACCCGTCACCAAGAGACCCAGTGCTTC.

Notes on this clonotype: One junction end disagrees with the germline gene, perhaps due to a read error. The gene calls are TRBV10-3 and TRBJ1-1, with unresolved D. This CDR3 contains 12 residues. Germline V lookup: CDR1 ENHRY, CDR2 SYGVKD. The CDR3 reads CASSEGPTEAFF. CDR3 nucleotide sequence: TGTGCCAGCAGTGAGGGTCCTACTGAAGCTTTCTTT.

This rearrangement joins TRBV10-3 to TRBJ2-2; the D gene is possibly TRBD2 (5 bases). The germline CDR1 and CDR2 sequences are ENHRY and SYGVKD. The CDR3 contains 15 residues. V shed 9 bases and J shed 2 bases, with 16 bases lying between them. CDR3 DNA: TGTGCCATTACGGGATCGACGCCAAACACCGGGGAGCTGTTTTTT. The encoded protein is CAITGSTPNTGELFF.

This clonotype has ten or more counts. The rearrangement uses TRBV20-1 and TRBJ2-5, with D possibly being TRBD2 (6 bases). In germline, CDR1 is DFQATT, CDR2 SNEGSKA (reference sequence). The V end lost 3 bases, the J end lost 2 bases, and 13 bases lay between the germline ends. This CDR3 region has 14 residues. Written as DNA, the CDR3 is TGCAGTGCTAGGTCGGGACTGGGACAAGAGACCCAGTACTTC. It translates to CSARSGLGQETQYF.

A word on this clonotype: Sequence at one end of the junction differs from germline and may be a read error. The CDR3 DNA reads as TGTGCCAGCAGTGAACGTCGGGGCCCCACCTACGAGCAGTACTTC. This codes for CASSERRGPTYEQYF. The chain uses TRBV10-3 and TRBJ2-7; D is possibly TRBD1 or TRBD2 (5 bases each). The germline CDR1 and CDR2 sequences are ENHRY and SYGVKD. CDR3 length equals 15 residues.

This sequence joins TRBV9 and TRBJ1-6; 8 bases fit TRBD1. Trimming cost V 5 bases and J 0 bases; bases outside gene matches: 4. The CDR3 length is 16 residues. Germline V gives CDR1 SGDLS, CDR2 YYNGEE. In DNA form, the CDR3 reads TGTGCCAGCAGAGCAACAGGGGGCTCCTATAATTCACCCCTCCACTTT. Protein sequence: CASRATGGSYNSPLHF. Full variable domain (outside the CDR3, taken from reference TRBV9 and TRBJ1-6): DSGVTQTPKHLITATGQRVTLRCSPRSGDLSVYWYQQSLDQGLQFLIQYYNGEERAKGNILERFSAQQFPDLHSELNLSSLELGDSALYFCASRATGGSYNSPLHFGNGTRLTVT.

The chain couples TRBV4-2 to TRBJ2-2, with TRBD2 matching over 10 bases. This CDR3 spans 19 amino acids. Looked up from germline, CDR1 is LGHNA and CDR2 is YNFKEQ. V was clipped by 0 bases and J by 5 bases; unmatched bases: 12. The CDR3 DNA sequence: TGTGCCAGCAGCCAAGATCTGCTAATAGCGGGAGGTATTACCGGGGAGCTGTTTTTT. Protein: CASSQDLLIAGGITGELFF.

The sample holds a few counts of this clonotype. V and J are TRBV29-1 and TRBJ2-2, with D tentatively TRBD1 or TRBD2 (6 bases each). Trimming took 3 bases from V and 7 from J, leaving 21 bases between them. The CDR3 runs to 16 residues. Per germline, CDR1 SQVTM and CDR2 ANQGSEA. CDR3 nucleotide sequence: TGCAGCGTTGAGGAAGCGGGCACAGGGATGGGCGGGGAGCTGTTTTTT. This sequence encodes CSVEEAGTGMGGELFF.

The J gene is TRBJ2-3, the V gene TRBV2; D uncertain. Trimming removed 3 bases from V and 2 bases from J, with 0 bases in between. From germline, CDR1 is SNHLY and CDR2 FYNNEI. The CDR3 loop spans 11 amino acids. The CDR3 region is CASSDTDTQYF. The CDR3 coding sequence is TGTGCCAGCAGTGACACAGATACGCAGTATTTT.

This chain joins TRBV2 and TRBJ1-6, with 7 positions matching TRBD1. The CDR3 has 15 residues. Germline V lookup: CDR1 SNHLY, CDR2 FYNNEI. The CDR3 protein is CARELQGRLGSPLHF. CDR3 coding DNA: TGTGCTAGGGAGTTACAGGGGCGCCTAGGATCACCCCTCCACTTT.

This clonotype was observed a handful of times. The chain has TRBV19 and TRBJ1-2; D call uncertain. The CDR3 is made up of 14 amino acids. Trimming shortened V by 3 bases and J by 2 bases, and 10 bases separated the two germline ends. Germline loops: CDR1 LNHDA, CDR2 SQIVND (reference sequence). The CDR3 region has the DNA TGTGCCAGTAGTATTGGCGCCGGAAACTATGGCTACACCTTC. Translated: CASSIGAGNYGYTF.

The table lists this clonotype with a count of one. The chain links TRBV14 to TRBJ1-5; D uncertain. CDR1 and CDR2 from the germline V gene are SGHDN and FVKESK. This CDR3 is built from 17 residues. The V and J ends lost 0 bases and 0 bases respectively, with 12 bases between them. In DNA, the CDR3 is TGTGCCAGCAGCCAAGATGTCAGACTCTATAGCAATCAGCCCCAGCATTTT. Its protein product is CASSQDVRLYSNQPQHF.

This chain joins TRBV20-1 and TRBJ1-5, with 7 bases identical to TRBD1. Germline trimming cut 5 bases from V and 4 bases from J; bases unmatched to any gene: 8. Germline loops: CDR1 DFQATT, CDR2 SNEGSKA (reference sequence). CDR3 size: 14 residues. CDR3: CSAGRGQLNQPQHF. The CDR3, as DNA: TGCAGTGCTGGAAGGGGACAGCTTAATCAGCCCCAGCATTTT.

On this clonotype itself: A much larger clone sits a single nucleotide away, making a read error possible. Likely a read error: the CDR3 ends without its conserved phenylalanine or tryptophan. The chain couples TRBV14 to TRBJ1-4; 7 positions agree with TRBD1. V trimming: 4 bases; J trimming: 14 bases; junction bases outside the gene matches: 16. The germline V gene has CDR1 SGHDN and CDR2 FVKESK. The length of the CDR3 is 15 residues. CDR3 sequence reads: CASSPGTAPMKSLFS. DNA for the CDR3: TGTGCCAGCAGCCCCGGGACAGCTCCAATGAAAAGTCTGTTTTCT.

CDR3 protein: CSASGRIKSAYEQYF. CDR3 in DNA: TGCAGTGCTAGTGGGAGGATAAAGAGCGCCTACGAGCAGTACTTC. This sequence joins TRBV20-1 and TRBJ2-7; a weak D match, TRBD2 (6 bases). V was clipped by 3 bases and J by 2 bases, with 17 bases between them. This CDR3 contains 15 residues. Germline V CDR1 and CDR2: DFQATT, SNEGSKA (reference sequence).

The V and J genes are TRBV7-2 and TRBJ1-6; no firm D call. This CDR3 contains 15 residues. Between the trimmed V and J ends, which lost 0 bases and 1 base, there was a span of 4 bases. Germline lookup yields CDR1 SGHTA and CDR2 FQGNSA. The CDR3 nucleotides are TGTGCCAGCAGCTTAGCCAGGTCCTATAATTCACCCCTCCACTTT. Translating gives CASSLARSYNSPLHF.

This clonotype occurred many times. This chain uses TRBV28 with TRBJ2-5, with 8 bases that match TRBD1. Germline V gene sequence: CDR1 MDHEN, CDR2 SYDVKM. The CDR3 totals 14 residues. Trimming took 6 bases from V and 5 from J; bases not matched to a gene: 8. This chain's CDR3 is CASSLARGRETQYF. CDR3 DNA: TGTGCCAGCAGCCTCGCCAGGGGGCGGGAGACCCAGTACTTC.

The V gene is TRBV7-2, the J gene TRBJ1-1; D may be TRBD1 (6 bases). Per the germline V gene, CDR1 is SGHTA and CDR2 is FQGNSA. The length of the CDR3 is 13 residues. The V and J ends lost 8 bases and 8 bases respectively, with 18 bases between them. DNA for the CDR3: TGTGCCAGCTCAACAAGACCGGGACACGAAGCTTTCTTT. Its protein product is CASSTRPGHEAFF. Full variable domain (rest looked up from reference TRBV7-2 and TRBJ1-1): GAGVSQSPSNKVTEKGKDVELRCDPISGHTALYWYRQSLGQGLEFLIYFQGNSAPDKSGLPSDRFSAERTGGSVSTLTIQRTQQEDSAVYLCASSTRPGHEAFFGQGTRLTVV.

There are a few counts of this clonotype. The chain employs TRBV20-1 and TRBJ2-7; D gene unclear. CDR3 length equals 15 residues. The V gene lost 1 base and the J gene lost 3 bases, with 16 bases spanning the gap. In germline, CDR1 is DFQATT, CDR2 SNEGSKA (reference sequence). CDR3 nucleotide sequence: TGCAGTGCTAGAGCGCTGGAGACACCAAGCTACGAGCAGTACTTC. Protein sequence: CSARALETPSYEQYF.

In this sample, this clonotype turned up a few times. This CDR3 is CASSILGPVSGTLHF. The CDR3 nucleotides read TGTGCCAGTAGTATCTTGGGTCCTGTAAGTGGAACCCTCCACTTT. The V and J genes are TRBV19 and TRBJ1-6; D is ambiguous. This CDR3 has 15 amino acids. V shed 3 bases and J shed 14 bases, with 20 bases lying between them. Germline CDR1 LNHDA, CDR2 SQIVND (reference sequence).

This clonotype came up many times. J is TRBJ2-7 and V is TRBV11-2, with a tentative D call TRBD2 (6 bases). The germline V and J ends were trimmed by 4 bases and 0 bases, with 13 bases remaining between them. Germline CDR1 SGHAT, CDR2 FQNNGV. The CDR3 is made up of 15 amino acids. The CDR3: CASSSSGTVSYEQYF. CDR3 sequence (DNA): TGTGCCAGCAGCTCATCCGGGACTGTCTCCTACGAGCAGTACTTC. Full variable domain (rest looked up from reference TRBV11-2 and TRBJ2-7): EAGVAQSPRYKIIEKRQSVAFWCNPISGHATLYWYQQILGQGPKLLIQFQNNGVVDDSQLPKDRFSAERLKGVDSTLKIQPAKLEDSAVYLCASSSSGTVSYEQYFGPGTRLTVT.